This T cell receptor beta chain was sequenced for a study of blood T cell repertoires in COVID-19. Study as a whole: The study drew acute and convalescent COVID-19 samples from the United States, Italy and Spain. T cells, B-cell-depleted T cells, or PBMCs provided the cDNA or gDNA that served as material.

The authors' processing: Estimation of nucleated cell counts was performed using reference gene primer amplification. The method was immunoSEQ multiplex PCR; TCRdb's version includes in-frame clones alone and lacks a portion of them. V, J and clone size are taken as reported in that table, and D and trimming were inferred from the DNA itself. In the table there are around 250,000 clones, approximately 78% of which are singletons. This CDR3 is built from 16 residues. The germline V gene encodes CDR1 LNHDA and CDR2 SQIVND (reference sequence). J gave up 3 bases and V 1 base, and 7 bases lay outside the gene matches.

The clonotype originates from a woman aged 18 to 35 with acute or convalescent COVID-19. The rearrangement links TRBV19 to TRBJ2-7; 9 positions agree with TRBD1. The specimen sequenced was peripheral blood. The CDR3, as DNA: TGTGCCAGTAGTATAGGGTTAGGGACAGGGCGCTACGAGCAGTACTTC. Protein sequence: CASSIGLGTGRYEQYF.